Following are 2 T cell receptor beta chains from one sample sequenced in a study of blood T cell repertoires in COVID-19. TCRdb keeps only in-frame clones here, not all; method: immunoSEQ multiplex PCR. This sample has about 70,000 clones, with about 91% found just once. The sample was peripheral blood. All receptors come from a woman between 65 and 79 years old with acute or convalescent COVID-19.

This chain uses TRBV20-1 with TRBJ1-2, with a possible D match to TRBD1 (6 bases). The V and J ends lost 3 bases and 7 bases respectively, with 9 bases between them. Germline CDR1 DFQATT, CDR2 SNEGSKA (reference sequence). This CDR3 has 11 amino acids. CDR3 DNA sequence: TGCAGTGCTAGTGGGGGGCCTGGCTACACCTTC. This gives the protein CSASGGPGYTF.

The chain combines TRBV2 with TRBJ2-1; 11 bases are shared with TRBD2. Germline CDR1 is SNHLY and CDR2 is FYNNEI. V was pared by 5 bases and J by 4 bases, with 4 bases of the junction left unmatched. The CDR3 has 15 residues. The CDR3 coding sequence is TGTGCCAGCAGTTCTAGACTAGCGGGATACAATGAGCAGTTCTTC. Translated: CASSSRLAGYNEQFF.